This T cell receptor (beta chain) was retrieved from a study of beta chain features in type 1 diabetes. Study outcomes and limitations: Type 1 diabetes patients had moderately but significantly shorter TCRB CDR3s in all four CD4+ subsets. Fewer insertions but more deletions were seen at VDJ junctions in type 1 diabetes patients. The cDNA sequencing approach could over-represent high-TCR-expressing cells. Shorter templates might be favored by PCR, equally in patients and controls.

Around 0.12 L of blood, on average, came from one heparinised draw per donor. Per germline, CDR1 SGHVS and CDR2 FNYEAQ. Trimming removed 1 base from V and 6 bases from J, with 13 bases in between. CDR3 length: 15 residues. Expressed TCRB transcripts were sequenced because the isolated RNA had all been reverse transcribed beforehand. The data were produced by immunoSEQ multiplex PCR, yet TCRdb's version contains in-frame clones alone and is incomplete. The table lists under 200,000 clones, 10% to 13% of them singletons. This clone was observed a handful of times. What it binds is not known. The specimen sequenced was central memory CD4+ T cells from blood. The TCR was taken from a man under 40 with type 1 diabetes. The chain employs TRBV7-6 and TRBJ1-5; no clear D. The CDR3 nucleotides read TGTGCCAGCAGCTTAGTCGCAGGAATCGGTCAGCCCCAGCATTTT. Translated, it gives CASSLVAGIGQPQHF.